This TCR beta chain was identified during a study of shared T cell receptors in the human thymus. This CDR3 spans 13 amino acids. Germline loops: CDR1 MNHEY, CDR2 SVGAGI. Trimming cost V 10 bases and J 6 bases; bases outside gene matches: 8. Assay: immunoSEQ multiplex PCR; the TCRdb copy retains only in-frame clones and omits some. This sample yields roughly 410,000 clones, of which roughly 94% are seen a single time; about 0.02% belongs to the top ten. Input material: thymocytes. This clonotype was obtained from a human donor. This chain links TRBV6-5 with TRBJ2-7, with 11 bases matching TRBD1. CDR3 bases: TGTGCCACCTTCCGGGACAGGGGGGCCGAGCAGTACTTC. It translates to CATFRDRGAEQYF.